This is a list of T cell receptor beta chains from one sample in a study of T cell responses to AZD1222 COVID-19 vaccine. Sequencing used immunoSEQ multiplex PCR; TCRdb keeps in-frame clones, though not all of them. The table lists tens of thousands of clones, around 86% of them singletons, with almost 8% in the top ten. This material consisted of peripheral blood, taken 28 days after the second AZD1222 dose. These receptors all stem from an adult who received the AZD1222 COVID-19 vaccine. The CDR3 runs from the conserved cysteine through the conserved F or W. D genes are given only for firm matches. Some rows have no size entry. The others give once, few or many, or a class for an expanded clone.

-	TRBJ1-6	-	TRBV6-5	CASRRQNNSPLHF	TGTGCCAGCAGACGACAAAACAATTCACCCCTCCACTTT
-	TRBJ2-1	-	TRBV28	CASSFLENEQFF	-
TRBD1	TRBJ1-5	-	TRBV3-1/TRBV3-2	CASGDRYQPQHF	TGTGCCAGCGGGGACAGGTACCAGCCCCAGCATTTT
-	TRBJ1-2	-	TRBV18	CASSVSSRGDHGYTF	TGTGCCAGCTCAGTAAGCTCGAGGGGGGACCATGGCTACACCTTC
TRBD2	TRBJ2-1	-	TRBV30	CAWSERLAGGFYNEQFF	TGTGCCTGGAGCGAACGACTAGCGGGGGGGTTCTACAATGAGCAGTTCTTC
-	TRBJ2-1	once	TRBV5-1	CASSLGSGKQFF	TGCGCCAGCAGCTTGGGATCGGGGAAGCAGTTCTTC
TRBD1	TRBJ2-7	-	TRBV12-3/TRBV12-4	CASRISGGSEQYF	TGTGCCAGCAGGATATCAGGGGGCAGCGAGCAGTACTTC
-	TRBJ1-5	-	TRBV15	CATTQTGPIADQPQHF	TGTGCCACCACCCAAACCGGGCCTATAGCGGATCAGCCCCAGCATTTT
TRBD1	TRBJ1-2	few	TRBV19	CASSIGTGTGLMGYGYTF	TGTGCCAGTAGTATTGGGACCGGGACAGGTCTCATGGGGTATGGCTACACCTTC
TRBD2	TRBJ2-1	few	TRBV5-8	CASSLGGGARNEQFF	TGTGCCAGCAGCTTGGGCGGGGGGGCCCGAAATGAGCAGTTCTTC
-	TRBJ1-2	-	TRBV6-5	CASSYSSRGNYGYTF	TGTGCCAGCAGTTACTCGTCCAGGGGAAACTATGGCTACACCTTC
-	TRBJ1-4	-	TRBV6-1	CASSGEASATNEKLFF	TGTGCCAGCAGTGGGGAGGCCTCGGCAACTAATGAAAAACTGTTTTTT
-	TRBJ2-1	-	TRBV27	CASRFHVTRVAEQFF	TGTGCCAGCAGGTTCCACGTAACTAGGGTCGCTGAGCAGTTCTTC
-	TRBJ1-2	few	TRBV15	CATSRDMGGNYGYTF	TGTGCCACCAGCAGAGATATGGGGGGAAACTATGGCTACACCTTC
TRBD1	TRBJ1-5	-	TRBV19	CASSILQGVGPPPQHF	TGTGCCAGTAGTATTCTGCAGGGGGTAGGGCCGCCACCCCAGCATTTT
TRBD1	TRBJ2-1	-	TRBV28	CASRPGGNSYNEQFF	TGTGCCAGCAGACCAGGGGGTAACTCCTACAATGAGCAGTTCTTC
TRBD2	TRBJ2-3	-	TRBV9	CASSPDWGGSSTDTQYF	TGTGCCAGCAGCCCTGACTGGGGGGGATCTAGCACAGATACGCAGTATTTT
TRBD1	TRBJ1-2	-	TRBV7-2	CASSLTRTGGGYTF	TGTGCCAGCAGCTTAACCCGGACAGGGGGTGGCTACACCTTC
TRBD1	TRBJ2-7	once	TRBV12-3/TRBV12-4	CAAGGIDEQYF	TGTGCCGCAGGGGGCATCGACGAGCAGTACTTC
TRBD1	TRBJ1-3	-	TRBV20-1	CSAGGTGRNTIYF	TGCAGTGCTGGTGGGACAGGGAGGAACACCATATATTTT
-	TRBJ2-3	-	TRBV7-9	CASSFTADTQYF	TGTGCCAGCAGCTTCACGGCGGATACGCAGTATTTT
-	TRBJ2-7	-	TRBV18	CASSPVGRPYEQYF	TGTGCCAGCTCACCTGTGGGGAGGCCCTACGAGCAGTACTTC
TRBD1	TRBJ1-4	-	TRBV28	CASSLYISPQGGGPEKLFF	TGTGCCAGCAGTTTATATATTTCCCCTCAGGGGGGAGGCCCCGAAAAACTGTTTTTT
-	TRBJ2-1	-	TRBV6-5	CASSRQSSYNEQFF	TGTGCCAGCAGCAGACAGAGCTCCTACAATGAGCAGTTCTTC
-	TRBJ1-4	-	TRBV7-2	CASSQTGGEKLFF	TGTGCCAGCAGCCAAACCGGGGGGGAAAAACTGTTTTTT
-	TRBJ1-6	-	TRBV30	CAWTGQGNSPLHF	TGTGCCTGGACCGGGCAGGGGAATTCACCCCTCCACTTT
-	TRBJ1-5	few	TRBV30	CAWSWDGNQPQHF	TGTGCCTGGAGTTGGGACGGCAATCAGCCCCAGCATTTT
-	TRBJ1-3	-	TRBV7-3	CASSLQAGAGNTIYF	TGTGCCAGCAGCTTACAGGCAGGGGCTGGAAACACCATATATTTT
-	TRBJ2-7	-	TRBV27	CASSFDQGYYEQYF	TGTGCCAGCAGTTTCGACCAGGGATACTACGAGCAGTACTTC
-	TRBJ2-1	-	TRBV30	CAWGEAWGHNEQFF	TGTGCCTGGGGCGAAGCTTGGGGTCACAATGAGCAGTTCTTC
-	TRBJ1-4	few	TRBV11-2	CASSLIQGLEKLFF	TGTGCCAGCAGCTTAATACAGGGACTTGAAAAACTGTTTTTT
TRBD1	TRBJ1-5	-	TRBV30	CAWSQGGQAQHF	TGTGCCTGGAGTCAGGGAGGACAGGCCCAGCATTTT
TRBD1	TRBJ1-5	-	TRBV2	CASSPQGFSNQPQHF	TGTGCCAGCAGTCCACAGGGGTTTAGCAATCAGCCCCAGCATTTT
-	TRBJ1-5	few	TRBV28	CASSIGLQIIEPQHF	TGTGCCAGCAGTATAGGACTTCAAATAATTGAGCCCCAGCATTTT
-	TRBJ2-1	-	TRBV19	CASSTGRYNEQFF	TGTGCCAGTAGCACGGGACGGTACAATGAGCAGTTCTTC
TRBD1	TRBJ1-1	-	TRBV7-2	CASSPQGQGNTEAFF	TGTGCCAGCAGCCCCCAGGGACAGGGGAACACTGAAGCTTTCTTT
TRBD1	TRBJ1-4	-	TRBV11-2	CASSRDRVYEKLFF	TGTGCCAGCAGCCGAGACAGGGTTTATGAAAAACTGTTTTTT
-	TRBJ1-5	-	TRBV28	CASSYGQPQHF	TGTGCCAGCAGTTATGGTCAGCCCCAGCATTTT
-	TRBJ1-2	-	TRBV3-1/TRBV3-2	CASSHQGAGYTF	TGTGCCAGCAGCCACCAGGGAGCCGGCTACACCTTC
-	TRBJ1-1	-	TRBV6-6	CASSYSVTRDTEAFF	TGTGCCAGCAGTTACTCTGTCACCAGGGACACTGAAGCTTTCTTT
-	TRBJ1-5	-	TRBV19	CASSPGWGNQPQHF	TGTGCCAGTAGTCCTGGGTGGGGCAATCAGCCCCAGCATTTT
-	TRBJ2-2	-	TRBV27	CASSPSGLNTGELFF	TGTGCCAGCAGTCCCAGCGGATTGAACACCGGGGAGCTGTTTTTT
-	TRBJ1-2	-	TRBV29-1	CSVKVQGGYYGYTF	TGCAGCGTTAAAGTACAGGGCGGCTACTATGGCTACACCTTC
-	TRBJ1-4	-	TRBV5-4	CASSLAGGGGEKLFF	TGTGCCAGCAGCTTGGCCGGGGGGGGAGGAGAAAAACTGTTTTTT
-	TRBJ1-4	few	TRBV11-2	CASSLDPGGARDNEKLFF	TGTGCCAGCAGCTTAGATCCCGGAGGGGCGCGGGATAATGAAAAACTGTTTTTT
-	TRBJ2-5	-	TRBV5-1	CASRGQPGQGTQYF	TGCGCCAGCAGAGGACAACCCGGACAAGGGACCCAGTACTTC
-	TRBJ2-2	-	TRBV7-8	CASSLWSAGNTGELFF	TGTGCCAGCAGCTTATGGTCGGCAGGTAACACCGGGGAGCTGTTTTTT
-	TRBJ1-2	-	TRBV7-2	CASSLPGSYYGYTF	TGTGCCAGCAGCTTACCAGGGAGCTACTATGGCTACACCTTC
TRBD1	TRBJ1-2	-	TRBV27	CASSLVRGNGYTF	TGTGCCAGCAGTTTAGTCAGGGGGAATGGCTACACCTTC
TRBD2	TRBJ2-1	-	TRBV19	CASTGPGLAVNEQFF	TGTGCCAGTACCGGCCCGGGACTAGCGGTCAATGAGCAGTTCTTC
-	TRBJ1-1	-	TRBV28	CASTVTGNTEAFF	TGTGCCAGCACCGTAACAGGGAACACTGAAGCTTTCTTT
TRBD1	TRBJ1-4	-	TRBV7-2	CASSLVQGEGKLFF	TGTGCCAGCAGCTTAGTACAGGGGGAGGGGAAACTGTTTTTT
-	TRBJ2-7	-	TRBV29-1	CSVVFGTRGYEQYF	TGCAGCGTTGTTTTTGGTACTAGGGGCTACGAGCAGTACTTC